Listed here is a single T cell receptor (beta chain). The sample is drawn from a study of beta chain features in type 1 diabetes. TCRB transcripts that were expressed got sequenced, as all of the isolated RNA had been reverse transcribed. TCRdb's copy holds only in-frame clones and misses some; the assay was immunoSEQ multiplex PCR. The sample lists under 250,000 clones, about a tenth occurring once. Germline V gene sequence: CDR1 SEHNR, CDR2 FQNEAQ (reference sequence). The length of the CDR3 is 14 residues. Unmatched junction bases numbered 7, after V lost 3 bases and J lost 9 bases. The rearrangement joins TRBV7-9 to TRBJ2-1; 8 bases agree with TRBD1. The material sequenced was central memory CD4+ T cells from blood. This receptor was obtained from a man aged 18 to 29 in good health. The CDR3 coding sequence is TGTGCCAGCAGCTTGGGGACAGGTCGAAGTGAGCAGTTCTTC. Translated: CASSLGTGRSEQFF.